Listed below are T cell receptor beta chains from one sample, sequenced in a study of T cells in Graves' hyperthyroidism and ophthalmopathy. TCRdb analysed the multiplex PCR reads with MiXCR anew, one entry per CDR3 protein. The table has about 260,000 distinct CDR3 sequences, approximately 16% seen once. The sample taken for sequencing was blood. The receptors derive from a woman aged 18-29 years with Graves' ophthalmopathy. Each CDR3 is given with its conserved first and last residue. Fields, in order: J gene, clone size, V gene, CDR3 length, D gene, CDR3 protein, CDR3 DNA. The D gene is left open where the match is weak. Where a row states a size, it is once, few, many or the class of an expanded clone; other rows omit it.

>TRBJ2-4|many|TRBV28|15|.
CASSPLGEVRNIQYF
TGTGCCAGCAGTCCCTTGGGAGAGGTGAGGAACATTCAGTACTTC
>TRBJ2-1|.|TRBV2|17|TRBD2
CASRWTSGSPRYNEQFF
TGTGCCAGCAGATGGACTAGCGGGAGCCCCCGATACAATGAGCAGTTCTTC
>TRBJ2-1|few|TRBV20-1|14|TRBD2
CSARKTSGYNEQFF
TGCAGTGCTAGAAAGACTAGCGGGTACAATGAGCAGTTCTTC
>TRBJ2-4|many|TRBV20-1|11|.
CSARTGNIQYF
TGCAGTGCTAGGACCGGGAACATTCAGTACTTC
>TRBJ2-3|many|TRBV18|18|TRBD2
CASSPAGTSASGTDTQYF
TGTGCCAGCTCACCTGCCGGGACTAGCGCATCAGGCACAGATACGCAGTATTTT
>TRBJ2-7|.|TRBV3-1|15|.
CASSQAAGASYEQYF
TGTGCCAGCAGCCAAGCTGCGGGGGCGTCGTACGAGCAGTACTTC
>TRBJ2-2|many|TRBV9|14|.
CASSVGRVAGELFF
TGTGCCAGCAGCGTAGGGAGAGTCGCCGGGGAGCTGTTTTTT
>TRBJ1-6|many|TRBV27|13|.
CASSFGFGSPLHF
TGTGCCAGCAGTTTTGGATTTGGTTCACCCCTCCACTTT
>TRBJ2-7|many|TRBV7-9|15|.
CASSSGGQTAYEQYF
TGTGCCAGCAGCTCCGGAGGGCAGACTGCCTACGAGCAGTACTTC
>TRBJ2-6|.|TRBV6-1|15|.
CASRPGLARPNVLTF
TGTGCCAGCAGGCCGGGACTCGCGCGACCAAACGTCCTGACTTTC
>TRBJ2-7|many|TRBV15|15|TRBD1
CATSEGYGTVYEQYF
TGTGCCACCAGCGAGGGGTACGGGACAGTCTACGAGCAGTACTTC
>TRBJ2-1|many|TRBV28|13|.
CASRPSPHNEQFF
TGTGCCAGCAGGCCAAGCCCCCACAATGAGCAGTTCTTC
>TRBJ1-6|many|TRBV30|14|TRBD1
CAWSLGQGGSPLHF
TGTGCCTGGAGTCTCGGACAGGGAGGATCACCCCTCCACTTT
>TRBJ2-3|.|TRBV27|18|.
CASSLSWDPRGDTDTQYF
TGTGCCAGCAGTTTATCGTGGGACCCCAGGGGGGACACAGATACGCAGTATTTT
>TRBJ2-5|many|TRBV2|15|TRBD1
CASKQDRGALGTQYF
TGTGCCAGCAAACAGGACAGGGGCGCTCTAGGGACCCAGTACTTC
>TRBJ1-2|many|TRBV2|12|.
CASILVGYGYTF
TGTGCCAGCATCCTAGTGGGCTATGGCTACACCTTC
>TRBJ2-1|.|TRBV12-3/TRBV12-4|20|TRBD2
CASSLGQLAGGPGSYNEQFF
TGTGCCAGCAGTTTAGGTCAACTAGCGGGAGGGCCCGGCTCCTACAATGAGCAGTTCTTC
>TRBJ1-1|many|TRBV7-2|15|TRBD1
CASSRRQGAATEAFF
TGTGCCAGCAGCCGTCGACAGGGGGCGGCCACTGAAGCTTTCTTT
>TRBJ1-2|many|TRBV19|16|.
CASSPFRTSSNYGYTF
TGTGCCAGTAGTCCGTTCCGGACATCGTCTAACTATGGCTACACCTTC
>TRBJ2-3|many|TRBV6-2/TRBV6-3|15|.
CASSYSISARRTQYF
TGTGCCAGCAGTTACTCGATTAGCGCGAGAAGAACGCAGTATTTT
>TRBJ2-1|.|TRBV3-1|16|TRBD1
CASSHLGTGGDNEQFF
TGTGCCAGCAGCCACCTCGGGACAGGGGGGGACAATGAGCAGTTCTTC
>TRBJ1-4|many|TRBV6-1|14|.
CASRDGQNNEKLFF
TGTGCCAGCAGGGACGGACAGAATAATGAAAAACTGTTTTTT
>TRBJ2-2|many|TRBV30|13|TRBD2
CAWGGGSTGELFF
TGTGCCTGGGGGGGGGGAAGCACCGGGGAGCTGTTTTTT
>TRBJ1-2|many|TRBV9|12|.
CASSGQENGYTF
TGTGCCAGCAGCGGACAGGAGAATGGCTACACCTTC
>TRBJ1-2|many|TRBV20-1|13|.
CSARVEGPGGYTF
TGCAGTGCTAGAGTGGAGGGGCCCGGCGGCTACACCTTC
>TRBJ1-2|many|TRBV7-8|15|.
CASSFRAQGGYGYTF
TGTGCCAGCAGCTTCCGGGCCCAGGGTGGCTATGGCTACACCTTC
>TRBJ1-2|.|TRBV3-1|14|TRBD1
CASSQGQGGYGYTF
TGTGCCAGCAGCCAGGGACAGGGCGGGTATGGCTACACCTTC
>TRBJ2-1|.|TRBV29-1|14|TRBD2
CSVSYPGTTIEQFF
TGCAGCGTCTCCTACCCCGGGACTACGATTGAGCAGTTCTTC
>TRBJ2-7|many|TRBV6-1|15|TRBD1
CASSKGTGLCYEQYF
TGTGCCAGCAGTAAGGGGACAGGGTTGTGCTACGAGCAGTACTTC
>TRBJ2-2|many|TRBV10-3|14|.
CAIKGYSNTGELFF
TGTGCCATAAAAGGCTACTCGAACACCGGGGAGCTGTTTTTT
>TRBJ1-6|many|TRBV18|16|.
CASSPEGPLGNSPLHF
TGTGCCAGCTCACCGGAGGGGCCCCTCGGTAATTCACCCCTCCACTTT
>TRBJ2-1|many|TRBV20-1|14|.
CSASIPGVRNEQFF
TGCAGTGCTAGCATCCCAGGGGTTAGGAATGAGCAGTTCTTC
>TRBJ2-2|many|TRBV27|16|.
CASSLAGLLGSGELFF
TGTGCCAGCAGTTTAGCCGGACTCCTAGGGTCCGGGGAGCTGTTTTTT
>TRBJ1-4|many|TRBV28|15|.
CASSGYRTTNEKLFF
TGTGCCAGCAGTGGATACAGGACCACTAATGAAAAACTGTTTTTT
>TRBJ2-3|.|TRBV3-1|13|.
CASSRLDGDTQYF
TGTGCCAGCAGCCGGCTAGACGGAGATACGCAGTATTTT
>TRBJ2-7|many|TRBV6-2/TRBV6-3|17|.
CASSYGSGAYSTYEQYF
TGTGCCAGCAGTTACGGGTCAGGGGCATACTCGACCTACGAGCAGTACTTC
>TRBJ2-3|.|TRBV15|17|.
CATASFPVTEENPGPYF
TGTGCCACCGCCTCATTCCCGGTGACAGAGGAAAATCCGGGGCCGTATTTT
>TRBJ2-1|many|TRBV27|16|TRBD1
CASTKTGTPLYNEQFF
TGTGCCAGCACCAAGACAGGGACGCCCCTTTACAATGAGCAGTTCTTC
>TRBJ2-7|many|TRBV9|13|TRBD1
CATHPTGVTEQYF
TGTGCCACCCATCCGACAGGGGTAACCGAGCAGTACTTC
>TRBJ1-2|.|TRBV5-1|15|.
CASSLGERGWYGYTF
TGCGCCAGCAGCTTGGGGGAGCGGGGTTGGTATGGCTACACCTTC
>TRBJ2-7|many|TRBV27|16|TRBD1
CASSSFRQGNSYEQYF
TGTGCCAGCAGTTCATTCCGACAGGGAAACTCCTACGAGCAGTACTTC
>TRBJ1-6|many|TRBV13|14|TRBD1
CASSRGTGSSPLHF
TGTGCCAGCAGCCGCGGGACAGGGAGTTCACCCCTCCACTTT
>TRBJ2-5|.|TRBV12-3/TRBV12-4|14|TRBD2
CASLEAGPGATQYF
TGTGCCAGCCTCGAAGCGGGGCCGGGAGCGACCCAGTACTTC
>TRBJ2-3|few|TRBV7-3|16|TRBD1
CASSHPTGGGTDTQYF
TGTGCCAGCAGCCACCCAACAGGGGGAGGTACAGATACGCAGTATTTT
>TRBJ2-3|few|TRBV7-9|11|.
CASSFNLAKYF
TGTGCCAGCAGCTTTAACCTAGCGAAGTATTTT
>TRBJ2-2|many|TRBV3-1|17|TRBD2
CASSQEGLAGNTGELFF
TGTGCCAGCAGCCAAGAAGGGCTAGCGGGGAACACCGGGGAGCTGTTTTTT
>TRBJ2-5|many|TRBV20-1|14|.
CSARGQIPQETQYF
TGCAGTGCTAGAGGTCAGATACCTCAAGAGACCCAGTACTTC
>TRBJ2-3|many|TRBV11-3|12|TRBD2
CASSSGGDTQYF
TGTGCCAGCAGCTCCGGGGGGGATACGCAGTATTTT
>TRBJ1-3|.|TRBV6-1|15|.
CASSEAAGVGNTIYF
TGTGCCAGCAGTGAAGCAGCAGGGGTCGGAAACACCATATATTTT
>TRBJ1-1|many|TRBV5-8|16|TRBD1
CASSLGVKDRTTEAFF
TGTGCCAGCAGCTTGGGAGTAAAGGACAGGACCACTGAAGCTTTCTTT
>TRBJ2-3|many|TRBV3-1|15|TRBD1
CASSDGDRLTDTQYF
TGTGCCAGCAGCGACGGGGACAGGCTCACAGATACGCAGTATTTT
>TRBJ1-1|once|TRBV7-9|13|.
CASSFVGGGEAFF
TGTGCCAGCAGCTTCGTCGGGGGGGGTGAAGCTTTCTTT
>TRBJ2-7|many|TRBV5-1|11|.
CASKMRDEQYF
TGCGCCAGCAAAATGCGGGACGAGCAGTACTTC
>TRBJ2-3|many|TRBV6-2/TRBV6-3|14|TRBD1
CASRSGQGTDTQYF
TGTGCCAGCAGAAGCGGACAGGGCACAGATACGCAGTATTTT
>TRBJ1-2|.|TRBV6-2/TRBV6-3|15|TRBD1
CASSSRQGGNYGYTF
TGTGCCAGCAGTTCCAGACAGGGTGGAAACTATGGCTACACCTTC
>TRBJ1-1|many|TRBV7-9|15|.
CASSLLGRKNTEAFF
TGTGCCAGCAGCTTACTTGGCAGGAAGAACACTGAAGCTTTCTTT
>TRBJ1-3|many|TRBV4-2|16|.
CASSSRPGTAGNTIYF
TGTGCCAGCAGCTCCCGACCCGGGACGGCGGGAAACACCATATATTTT